The present T cell receptor (beta chain) was sequenced within a study of cytomegalovirus exposure and HLA in healthy donors. The study's findings and limits: A later analysis reported that several of the most significant clusters appeared to be linked to common viral pathogens, among them Epstein-Barr virus. Productive rates of about 87% or about 30% were seen for most TCR beta V segments in an earlier analysis. Over 150 TCR beta chains were listed as cytomegalovirus-associated.

With 60 Vbeta and 13 Jbeta primers, the PCR was carried out. Profiling relied on immunoSEQ multiplex PCR, and the TCRdb table lists in-frame clones only, not all of them. Of 200,000 or so clones in the sample, approximately 88% were seen once. CDR3 length: 18 amino acids. CDR1 LNHDA and CDR2 SQIVND come from the germline V gene (reference sequence). V trimming: 5 bases; J trimming: 0 bases; junction bases outside the gene matches: 9. This clone occurred once. The antigen remains unidentified. This clonotype was sampled from a boy younger than 10 in good health and CMV-seronegative. The chain employs TRBV19 and TRBJ2-3; 12 positions agree with TRBD2. The sample consisted of PBMCs. CDR3: CASSLTSGGPRSTDTQYF. CDR3 coding DNA: TGTGCCAGTAGTCTGACTAGCGGGGGCCCTAGAAGCACAGATACGCAGTATTTT.